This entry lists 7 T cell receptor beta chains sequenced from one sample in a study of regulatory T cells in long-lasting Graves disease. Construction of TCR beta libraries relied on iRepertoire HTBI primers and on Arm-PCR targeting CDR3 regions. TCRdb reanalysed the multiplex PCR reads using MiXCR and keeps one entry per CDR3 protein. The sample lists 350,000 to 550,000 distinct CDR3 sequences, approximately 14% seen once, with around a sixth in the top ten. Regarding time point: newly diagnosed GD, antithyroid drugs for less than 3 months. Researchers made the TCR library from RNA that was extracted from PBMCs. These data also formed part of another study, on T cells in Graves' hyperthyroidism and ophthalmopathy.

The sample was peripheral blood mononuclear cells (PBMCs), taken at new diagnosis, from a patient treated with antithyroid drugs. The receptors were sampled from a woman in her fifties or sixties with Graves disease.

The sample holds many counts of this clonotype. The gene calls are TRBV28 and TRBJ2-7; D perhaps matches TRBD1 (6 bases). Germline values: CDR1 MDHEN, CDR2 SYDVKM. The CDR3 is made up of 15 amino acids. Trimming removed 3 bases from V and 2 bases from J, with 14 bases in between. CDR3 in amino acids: CASSFNQGQTYEQYF. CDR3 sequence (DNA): TGTGCCAGCAGTTTCAACCAGGGGCAGACCTACGAGCAGTACTTC.

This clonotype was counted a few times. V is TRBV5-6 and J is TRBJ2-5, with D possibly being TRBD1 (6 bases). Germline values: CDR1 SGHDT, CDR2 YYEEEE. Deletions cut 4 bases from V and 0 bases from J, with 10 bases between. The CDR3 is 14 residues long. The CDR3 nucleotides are TGTGCCAGCAGCAACGACAGGTACCAAGAGACCCAGTACTTC. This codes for CASSNDRYQETQYF.

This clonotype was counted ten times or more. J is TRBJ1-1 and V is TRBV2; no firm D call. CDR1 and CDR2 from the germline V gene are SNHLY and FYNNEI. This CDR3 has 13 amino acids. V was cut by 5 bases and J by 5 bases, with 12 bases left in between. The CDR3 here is CASSTEGTTEAFF. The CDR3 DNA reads TGTGCCAGCAGTACAGAGGGTACGACTGAAGCTTTCTTT.

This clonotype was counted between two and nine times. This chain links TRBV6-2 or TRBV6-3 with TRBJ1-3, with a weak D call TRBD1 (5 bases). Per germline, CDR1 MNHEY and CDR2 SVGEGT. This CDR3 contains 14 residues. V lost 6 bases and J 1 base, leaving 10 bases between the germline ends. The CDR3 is CASRGTSSGNTIYF. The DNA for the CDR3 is TGTGCCAGCAGGGGGACTTCGTCTGGAAACACCATATATTTT.

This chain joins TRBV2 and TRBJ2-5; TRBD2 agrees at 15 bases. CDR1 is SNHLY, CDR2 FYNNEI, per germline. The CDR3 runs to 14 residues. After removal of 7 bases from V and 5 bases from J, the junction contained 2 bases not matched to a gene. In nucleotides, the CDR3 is TGTGCCAGCACTGGGACTAGCGGGAGGGAGACCCAGTACTTC. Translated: CASTGTSGRETQYF.

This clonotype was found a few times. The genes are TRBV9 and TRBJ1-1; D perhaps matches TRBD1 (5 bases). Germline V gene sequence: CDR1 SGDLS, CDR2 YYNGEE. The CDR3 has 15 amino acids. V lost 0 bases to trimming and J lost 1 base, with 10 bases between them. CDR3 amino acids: CASSVVQGGNTEAFF. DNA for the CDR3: TGTGCCAGCAGCGTAGTTCAGGGCGGGAACACTGAAGCTTTCTTT.

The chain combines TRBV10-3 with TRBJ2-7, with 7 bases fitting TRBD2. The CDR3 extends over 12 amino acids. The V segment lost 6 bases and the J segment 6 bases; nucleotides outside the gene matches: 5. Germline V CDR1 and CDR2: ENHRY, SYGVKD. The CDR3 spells CAIRGGGGEQYF. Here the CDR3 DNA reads TGTGCCATCAGGGGGGGGGGGGGCGAGCAGTACTTC.